This T cell receptor (beta chain) was obtained from a study of radiation and T cells in renal cell carcinoma. Study conclusions and caveats: Without pretreatment biopsies, baseline tumor clonotype presence was undetermined. From baseline, blood top tumor clonotypes peaked at 2 weeks post-radiation.

The germline gives CDR1 MNHNY, CDR2 SVGAGI (reference sequence). The junction had 8 bases not matched to a gene; V was cut back by 2 bases and J by 5 bases. CDR3 length: 16 amino acids. About this clone: What it binds is unknown.

Sequencing was performed with immunoSEQ multiplex PCR; in TCRdb, only in-frame clones are kept and a portion is missing. The sample lists approximately 110,000 clones; approximately 78% were seen once. The time point denotes: baseline pretreatment blood. Regarding treatment: 15 Gy SBRT to primary tumor, nephrectomy 4 weeks later. Blood was sampled at baseline, 2 weeks and 4 weeks after SBRT. Clear cell pathology was present in this patient's renal cell carcinoma. The starting material was blood, obtained from a patient whose treatment included radiotherapy and nephrectomy. This TCR derives from a woman aged 60-75 years with renal cell carcinoma. V is TRBV6-6 and J is TRBJ2-3; 9 nucleotides line up with TRBD2. CDR3 protein: CASSYRAGGPGDTQYF. CDR3 bases: TGTGCCAGCAGTTACCGGGCGGGAGGGCCCGGAGATACGCAGTATTTT.